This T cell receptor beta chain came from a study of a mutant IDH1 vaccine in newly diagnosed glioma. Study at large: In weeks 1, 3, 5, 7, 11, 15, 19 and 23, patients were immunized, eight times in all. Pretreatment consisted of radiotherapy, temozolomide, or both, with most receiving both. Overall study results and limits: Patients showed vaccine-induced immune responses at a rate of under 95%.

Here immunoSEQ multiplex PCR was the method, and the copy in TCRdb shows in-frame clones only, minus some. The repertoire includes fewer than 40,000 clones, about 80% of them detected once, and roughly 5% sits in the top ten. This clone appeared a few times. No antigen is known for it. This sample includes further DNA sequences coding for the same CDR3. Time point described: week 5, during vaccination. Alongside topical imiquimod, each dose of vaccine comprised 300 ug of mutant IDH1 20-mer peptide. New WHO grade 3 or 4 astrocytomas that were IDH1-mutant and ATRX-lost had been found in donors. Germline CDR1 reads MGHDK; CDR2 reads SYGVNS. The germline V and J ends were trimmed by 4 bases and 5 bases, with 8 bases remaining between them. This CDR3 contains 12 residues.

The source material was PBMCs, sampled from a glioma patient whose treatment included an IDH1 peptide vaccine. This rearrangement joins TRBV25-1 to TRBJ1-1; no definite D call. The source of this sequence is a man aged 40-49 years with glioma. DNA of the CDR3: TGTGCCAGCAGTGGGGGTAGGACTGAAGCTTTCTTT. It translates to CASSGGRTEAFF.